The 5 T cell receptor beta chains in this list originate from one sample, sequenced in a study of cytomegalovirus exposure and HLA in healthy donors. Profiled with immunoSEQ multiplex PCR; TCRdb holds only in-frame clones, not every one. The table records 100,000 to 150,000 clones, 70% to 90% of them present only once. The sample comprised PBMCs. The receptors derive from a woman in her late teens or twenties in good health and CMV-seronegative.

This chain uses TRBV11-3 with TRBJ2-7; the match to TRBD1 covers 7 bases. This CDR3 contains 13 residues. V trimming: 6 bases; J trimming: 6 bases; junction bases outside the gene matches: 8. CDR1 is SGHNT, CDR2 YENEEA, per germline. This CDR3 is CASSSGQMSEQYF. CDR3 DNA: TGTGCCAGCAGTTCGGGACAGATGAGCGAGCAGTACTTC. Looking up the rest from reference TRBV11-3 and TRBJ2-7 gives the full variable domain: EAGVVQSPRYKIIEKKQPVAFWCNPISGHNTLYWYLQNLGQGPELLIRYENEEAVDDSQLPKDRFSAERLKGVDSTLKIQPAELGDSAVYLCASSSGQMSEQYFGPGTRLTVT.

This chain uses TRBV30 with TRBJ2-3; D unresolved. The CDR3 consists of 15 residues. Germline V gene sequence: CDR1 GTSNPN, CDR2 SVGIG (reference sequence). V lost 0 bases to trimming and J lost 0 bases, with 10 bases between them. The CDR3 DNA reads as TGTGCCTGGAGTGTAAGCCAGGCTAGCACAGATACGCAGTATTTT. Protein: CAWSVSQASTDTQYF.

V and J are TRBV19 and TRBJ2-7; 9 bases fit TRBD2. Germline V gene lookup returns CDR1 LNHDA and CDR2 SQIVND (reference sequence). The CDR3 has 12 residues. With 11 bases clipped from V and 3 bases from J, the junction kept 5 bases outside the gene matches. The CDR3 loop is CASRAGGYEQYF. Here the CDR3 DNA reads TGTGCCTCGCGAGCGGGAGGCTACGAGCAGTACTTC.

This clone was seen once. The chain joins TRBV4-1 to TRBJ2-7; 7 bases map to TRBD1. After removal of 4 bases from V and 1 base from J, the junction contained 7 bases not matched to a gene. From germline, CDR1 is MGHRA and CDR2 YSYEKL. This CDR3 contains 15 residues. Written as DNA, the CDR3 is TGCGCCAGCAGCCTGCGACAGGGCCAGTCCTACGAGCAGTACTTC. This sequence encodes CASSLRQGQSYEQYF.

The chain recombines TRBV19 with TRBJ1-5; the match to TRBD1 covers 7 bases. The length of the CDR3 is 14 residues. CDR1 LNHDA and CDR2 SQIVND come from the germline V gene (reference sequence). V shed 5 bases, J shed 3 bases, and the junction held 4 bases outside the gene matches. This CDR3 reads CASSYGQANQPQHF. The CDR3 nucleotides are TGTGCCAGTAGTTACGGACAGGCCAATCAGCCCCAGCATTTT.